These T cell receptor beta chains were read from a single sample in a study of identical twins. TCRdb independently ran MiXCR on the 5' RACE reads; one entry per CDR3 protein. This table has over 200,000 distinct CDR3 sequences, around 10% appearing once. Sequenced input: memory (CD45RO+) T cells sorted from blood. These receptors were taken from a woman aged 18-29 years in good health. CDR3s include the opening cysteine and the closing phenylalanine or tryptophan. The D gene is left open where the match is weak. Clone size appears in some rows only: once, few, many, or a class for an expanded clone.

cdr3_aa: CASSLARGGSADTQYF
cdr3_nt: TGTGCCAGCAGCTTAGCGCGGGGGGGCTCAGCAGATACGCAGTATTTT
clone_size: few
v_call: TRBV7-6
d_call: TRBD2
j_call: TRBJ2-3

cdr3_aa: CSALRTGLVNTEAFF
cdr3_nt: TGCAGTGCTCTTAGGACGGGGTTGGTGAACACTGAAGCTTTCTTT
clone_size: -
v_call: TRBV20-1
d_call: -
j_call: TRBJ1-1

cdr3_aa: CASTLFSAGNTGELFF
cdr3_nt: TGTGCCAGCACCCTTTTCTCAGCAGGGAACACCGGGGAGCTGTTTTTT
clone_size: -
v_call: TRBV7-6
d_call: -
j_call: TRBJ2-2

cdr3_aa: CASSSGAGDTFGEQFF
cdr3_nt: TGCGCCAGCAGCAGCGGAGCGGGAGACACCTTTGGTGAGCAGTTCTTC
clone_size: many
v_call: TRBV5-1
d_call: TRBD2
j_call: TRBJ2-1

cdr3_aa: CSAAGQSRAEAFF
cdr3_nt: TGCAGTGCTGCCGGACAGTCGCGTGCTGAAGCTTTCTTT
clone_size: many
v_call: TRBV20-1
d_call: -
j_call: TRBJ1-1

cdr3_aa: CSARRQGFTDTQYF
cdr3_nt: TGCAGTGCTAGGAGGCAGGGGTTCACAGATACGCAGTATTTT
clone_size: -
v_call: TRBV20-1
d_call: -
j_call: TRBJ2-3

cdr3_aa: CASSPTGQGPYTF
cdr3_nt: TGTGCCAGCAGCCCAACCGGACAGGGTCCCTACACCTTC
clone_size: -
v_call: TRBV3-1
d_call: TRBD1
j_call: TRBJ1-2

cdr3_aa: CASSFYTGQGVADTQYF
cdr3_nt: TGTGCCAGCAGCTTTTACACGGGACAGGGGGTCGCAGATACGCAGTATTTT
clone_size: -
v_call: TRBV11-2
d_call: TRBD1
j_call: TRBJ2-3

cdr3_aa: CSAQRTPNEKLFF
cdr3_nt: TGCAGTGCCCAACGGACCCCTAATGAAAAACTGTTTTTT
clone_size: -
v_call: TRBV20-1
d_call: -
j_call: TRBJ1-4

cdr3_aa: CASSDRGRQDTQYF
cdr3_nt: TGCGCCAGCAGCGACAGGGGTCGTCAAGATACGCAGTATTTT
clone_size: few
v_call: TRBV10-1
d_call: TRBD1
j_call: TRBJ2-3

cdr3_aa: CASSRGLQETQYF
cdr3_nt: TGTGCCAGCAGCAGGGGGCTACAAGAGACCCAGTACTTC
clone_size: many
v_call: TRBV9
d_call: TRBD1
j_call: TRBJ2-5

cdr3_aa: CASIRTEVREVQFF
cdr3_nt: TGTGCCAGCATCCGGACTGAGGTCCGTGAGGTGCAGTTCTTC
clone_size: many
v_call: TRBV12-3/TRBV12-4
d_call: -
j_call: TRBJ2-1

cdr3_aa: CSATSDTKAVFF
cdr3_nt: TGCAGCGCTACCTCCGACACAAAAGCAGTGTTTTTT
clone_size: few
v_call: TRBV29-1
d_call: -
j_call: TRBJ1-4

cdr3_aa: CASSEVGTQYF
cdr3_nt: TGTGCCAGCAGTGAGGTCGGGACCCAGTACTTC
clone_size: -
v_call: TRBV2
d_call: -
j_call: TRBJ2-5

cdr3_aa: CASSGLRTGGGEQYF
cdr3_nt: TGTGCCAGCAGCGGTCTAAGGACAGGGGGGGGCGAGCAGTACTTC
clone_size: -
v_call: TRBV2
d_call: TRBD1
j_call: TRBJ2-7

cdr3_aa: CASSPTRDRFNTGELFF
cdr3_nt: TGTGCCAGCAGCCCGACCCGGGACAGGTTTAACACCGGGGAGCTGTTTTTT
clone_size: few
v_call: TRBV11-2
d_call: TRBD1
j_call: TRBJ2-2

cdr3_aa: CASSLQGVKPQHF
cdr3_nt: TGTGCCAGCAGTTTACAGGGGGTCAAGCCCCAGCATTTT
clone_size: few
v_call: TRBV6-2/TRBV6-3
d_call: TRBD1
j_call: TRBJ1-5

cdr3_aa: CASRSLGSPLHF
cdr3_nt: TGTGCCAGCAGGTCCCTTGGTTCACCCCTCCACTTT
clone_size: -
v_call: TRBV12-3/TRBV12-4
d_call: -
j_call: TRBJ1-6

cdr3_aa: CASSPSISLRDITEKLFF
cdr3_nt: TGTGCCAGCAGCCCGTCGATTAGTCTCCGGGACATCACTGAAAAACTGTTTTTT
clone_size: -
v_call: TRBV9
d_call: -
j_call: TRBJ1-4

cdr3_aa: CSVLDVYGYTF
cdr3_nt: TGCAGCGTTTTGGATGTCTATGGCTACACCTTC
clone_size: few
v_call: TRBV29-1
d_call: -
j_call: TRBJ1-2

cdr3_aa: CASSDRDYGYTF
cdr3_nt: TGTGCCAGCTCCGACCGGGACTATGGCTACACCTTC
clone_size: many
v_call: TRBV3-1
d_call: -
j_call: TRBJ1-2

cdr3_aa: CASSLSREGGYTF
cdr3_nt: TGTGCCAGCAGCTTGAGCAGGGAGGGTGGCTACACCTTC
clone_size: few
v_call: TRBV7-2
d_call: -
j_call: TRBJ1-2

cdr3_aa: CASSRDRGNEQFF
cdr3_nt: TGCGCCAGCAGCCGGGACAGGGGCAATGAGCAGTTCTTC
clone_size: many
v_call: TRBV5-1
d_call: TRBD1
j_call: TRBJ2-1

cdr3_aa: CASRVTRAGVYGYTF
cdr3_nt: TGTGCCAGCAGAGTTACTCGGGCTGGGGTCTATGGCTACACCTTC
clone_size: few
v_call: TRBV6-5
d_call: -
j_call: TRBJ1-2

cdr3_aa: CAWGGYYEQYF
cdr3_nt: TGTGCCTGGGGGGGATACTACGAGCAGTACTTC
clone_size: few
v_call: TRBV30
d_call: -
j_call: TRBJ2-7

cdr3_aa: CSAGTGLAGSNEQFF
cdr3_nt: TGCAGTGCAGGGACGGGACTAGCGGGAAGCAATGAGCAGTTCTTC
clone_size: -
v_call: TRBV20-1
d_call: TRBD2
j_call: TRBJ2-1

cdr3_aa: CASSEHGNQPQHF
cdr3_nt: TGTGCCAGCAGTGAACACGGCAATCAGCCCCAGCATTTT
clone_size: -
v_call: TRBV6-1
d_call: -
j_call: TRBJ1-5

cdr3_aa: CSVEGGQGQPQHF
cdr3_nt: TGCAGCGTTGAAGGGGGTCAGGGACAGCCCCAGCATTTT
clone_size: -
v_call: TRBV29-1
d_call: -
j_call: TRBJ1-5

cdr3_aa: CSARGYMNTEAFF
cdr3_nt: TGCAGTGCTAGAGGGTACATGAACACTGAAGCTTTCTTT
clone_size: few
v_call: TRBV20-1
d_call: -
j_call: TRBJ1-1

cdr3_aa: CASSDSGGSYGYTF
cdr3_nt: TGTGCCAGCTCCGACTCCGGGGGATCTTATGGCTACACCTTC
clone_size: -
v_call: TRBV18
d_call: -
j_call: TRBJ1-2

cdr3_aa: CASSGPSGYGYTF
cdr3_nt: TGTGCCAGCAGCGGGCCCTCGGGATATGGCTACACCTTC
clone_size: many
v_call: TRBV12-3/TRBV12-4
d_call: -
j_call: TRBJ1-2

cdr3_aa: CASSFGPNTGELFF
cdr3_nt: TGCGCCAGCAGCTTCGGCCCGAACACCGGGGAGCTGTTTTTT
clone_size: -
v_call: TRBV5-1
d_call: -
j_call: TRBJ2-2

cdr3_aa: CASSQGEKATYEQYF
cdr3_nt: TGTGCCAGCAGCCAAGGCGAGAAGGCTACCTACGAGCAGTACTTC
clone_size: -
v_call: TRBV3-1
d_call: -
j_call: TRBJ2-7

cdr3_aa: CASGRQQTNEKLFF
cdr3_nt: TGTGCCAGTGGACGGCAGCAAACTAATGAAAAACTGTTTTTT
clone_size: -
v_call: TRBV27
d_call: -
j_call: TRBJ1-4

cdr3_aa: CASSGSHRTYGYTF
cdr3_nt: TGTGCCAGCAGTGGATCCCACCGTACCTATGGCTACACCTTC
clone_size: few
v_call: TRBV6-1
d_call: -
j_call: TRBJ1-2

cdr3_aa: CASSHMRPLARPYEQYF
cdr3_nt: TGTGCCAGCAGCCACATGAGGCCTTTAGCGCGGCCCTACGAGCAGTACTTC
clone_size: many
v_call: TRBV3-1
d_call: -
j_call: TRBJ2-7

cdr3_aa: CSASRGQVGEQYF
cdr3_nt: TGCAGTGCTAGCAGGGGACAGGTCGGCGAGCAGTACTTC
clone_size: -
v_call: TRBV20-1
d_call: TRBD1
j_call: TRBJ2-7

cdr3_aa: CASGRLRTDTQYF
cdr3_nt: TGTGCCAGCGGTCGACTCCGCACAGATACGCAGTATTTT
clone_size: -
v_call: TRBV11-2
d_call: -
j_call: TRBJ2-3

cdr3_aa: CASSLDLQSYNEQFF
cdr3_nt: TGTGCCAGCAGCTTAGATCTACAGAGCTACAATGAGCAGTTCTTC
clone_size: -
v_call: TRBV11-3
d_call: -
j_call: TRBJ2-1

cdr3_aa: CSVYRQPDTQYF
cdr3_nt: TGCAGTGTGTACAGGCAACCAGATACGCAGTATTTT
clone_size: -
v_call: TRBV20-1
d_call: -
j_call: TRBJ2-3

cdr3_aa: CSASPGLAYEQYF
cdr3_nt: TGCAGTGCTTCACCCGGACTAGCCTACGAGCAGTACTTC
clone_size: many
v_call: TRBV20-1
d_call: TRBD2
j_call: TRBJ2-7

cdr3_aa: CASSRPDRFTDTQYF
cdr3_nt: TGTGCCAGCAGCCGACCCGACAGGTTCACAGATACGCAGTATTTT
clone_size: -
v_call: TRBV21-1
d_call: -
j_call: TRBJ2-3

cdr3_aa: CASSTGQGREQYF
cdr3_nt: TGTGCCAGCAGCACTGGACAAGGGAGAGAGCAGTACTTC
clone_size: many
v_call: TRBV12-3/TRBV12-4
d_call: -
j_call: TRBJ2-7

cdr3_aa: CASSIQGGAEAFF
cdr3_nt: TGCGCCAGCAGCATTCAGGGTGGGGCTGAAGCTTTCTTT
clone_size: -
v_call: TRBV5-1
d_call: -
j_call: TRBJ1-1

cdr3_aa: CAWSGLANTGELFF
cdr3_nt: TGTGCCTGGTCGGGACTAGCGAACACCGGGGAGCTGTTTTTT
clone_size: few
v_call: TRBV30
d_call: TRBD2
j_call: TRBJ2-2

cdr3_aa: CATWDGYNEQFF
cdr3_nt: TGTGCCACCTGGGACGGGTACAATGAGCAGTTCTTC
clone_size: many
v_call: TRBV24-1
d_call: -
j_call: TRBJ2-1

cdr3_aa: CASSYSRDPNTGELFF
cdr3_nt: TGTGCCAGCAGTTACTCCCGGGATCCGAACACCGGGGAGCTGTTTTTT
clone_size: many
v_call: TRBV27
d_call: -
j_call: TRBJ2-2

cdr3_aa: CAWSAGQLNEKLFF
cdr3_nt: TGTGCCTGGAGTGCTGGGCAGCTTAATGAAAAACTGTTTTTT
clone_size: -
v_call: TRBV30
d_call: -
j_call: TRBJ1-4

cdr3_aa: CASSSHRDGGGYTF
cdr3_nt: TGTGCCAGCAGCAGCCACAGGGACGGTGGTGGCTACACCTTC
clone_size: few
v_call: TRBV21-1
d_call: -
j_call: TRBJ1-2

cdr3_aa: CASSAGTSVTDTQYF
cdr3_nt: TGTGCCAGCAGCGCCGGGACTAGCGTCACAGATACGCAGTATTTT
clone_size: -
v_call: TRBV9
d_call: TRBD2
j_call: TRBJ2-3

cdr3_aa: CSARDPQGKDTQYF
cdr3_nt: TGCAGTGCTAGAGACCCACAGGGGAAAGATACGCAGTATTTT
clone_size: many
v_call: TRBV20-1
d_call: TRBD1
j_call: TRBJ2-3

cdr3_aa: CASGPGFRVETQYF
cdr3_nt: TGTGCTAGTGGCCCAGGGTTTAGGGTGGAGACCCAGTACTTC
clone_size: few
v_call: TRBV12-5
d_call: -
j_call: TRBJ2-5

cdr3_aa: CASSGQGRHTGELFF
cdr3_nt: TGTGCCAGCAGTGGACAGGGACGACACACCGGGGAGCTGTTTTTT
clone_size: -
v_call: TRBV2
d_call: TRBD1
j_call: TRBJ2-2

cdr3_aa: CASSLMGDTQYF
cdr3_nt: TGTGCCAGCAGCTTAATGGGAGATACGCAGTATTTT
clone_size: few
v_call: TRBV7-2
d_call: -
j_call: TRBJ2-3

cdr3_aa: CSAGNPGKNEQFF
cdr3_nt: TGCAGTGCTGGGAACCCAGGGAAAAATGAGCAGTTCTTC
clone_size: -
v_call: TRBV20-1
d_call: -
j_call: TRBJ2-1

cdr3_aa: CASSLLGNETQYF
cdr3_nt: TGCGCCAGCAGCTTGCTGGGAAACGAGACCCAGTACTTC
clone_size: few
v_call: TRBV5-1
d_call: -
j_call: TRBJ2-5

cdr3_aa: CASRGGRVLETQYF
cdr3_nt: TGTGCCAGCAGGGGGGGACGGGTACTGGAGACCCAGTACTTC
clone_size: few
v_call: TRBV6-1
d_call: -
j_call: TRBJ2-5

cdr3_aa: CASSAGKNTGELFF
cdr3_nt: TGCGCCAGCAGTGCCGGCAAGAACACCGGGGAGCTGTTTTTT
clone_size: -
v_call: TRBV10-2
d_call: -
j_call: TRBJ2-2

cdr3_aa: CASSQEYSQGPQHF
cdr3_nt: TGCGCCAGCAGCCAAGAGTACAGCCAGGGGCCCCAGCATTTT
clone_size: -
v_call: TRBV4-3
d_call: -
j_call: TRBJ1-5